These 9 T cell receptor beta chains originate from one sample sequenced in a study of cytomegalovirus exposure and HLA in healthy donors. With 60 Vbeta and 13 Jbeta primers, the PCR was carried out. Assay used: immunoSEQ multiplex PCR; TCRdb lists only in-frame clones, some missing. The table has about 170,000 clones, roughly three quarters seen once. Source material: PBMCs. These TCRs come from a woman aged 45 to 65 in good health and CMV-seropositive.

CDR3 region: CASSLGGTSLSEQFF. The DNA for the CDR3 is TGTGCCAGCAGCTTAGGAGGGACTAGTCTCTCTGAGCAGTTCTTC. V usage is TRBV13 and J usage is TRBJ2-1; TRBD2 matches at 8 bases. V lost 0 bases, J lost 9 bases, and 7 bases stayed unmatched. CDR1 and CDR2 from the germline V gene are PRHDT and FYEKMQ (reference sequence). This CDR3 has 15 residues.

The chain couples TRBV6-1 to TRBJ2-7; a possible D gene is TRBD2 (7 bases). V lost 2 bases and J lost 6, with 8 bases in between. CDR1 is MNHNS and CDR2 is SASEGT in the germline V gene. The CDR3 runs to 12 residues. The CDR3 region has the DNA TGTGCCAGCAGTGAAAGGGGGGGCGAGCAGTACTTC. This translates into CASSERGGEQYF.

In its sample, this clone was seen a few times. This chain links TRBV6-1 with TRBJ2-1; 8 bases map to TRBD2. The junction had 1 base not matched to a gene; V was cut back by 3 bases and J by 0 bases. CDR3 length: 15 amino acids. From germline, CDR1 is MNHNS and CDR2 SASEGT. As DNA, the CDR3 is TGTGCCAGCAGTGATCGGGGGGGCTCCTACAATGAGCAGTTCTTC. Residues: CASSDRGGSYNEQFF.

This chain uses TRBV6-1 with TRBJ2-3; the match to TRBD1 covers 7 bases. CDR1 is MNHNS and CDR2 is SASEGT in the germline V gene. V shed 6 bases, J shed 4 bases, and the junction held 7 bases outside the gene matches. The CDR3 contains 14 residues. CDR3 sequence reads: CASRGQRGADTQYF. Here the CDR3 DNA reads TGTGCCAGCAGGGGACAGCGAGGGGCAGATACGCAGTATTTT.

The genes are TRBV5-5 and TRBJ1-6; 7 positions match TRBD1. The junction had 9 bases not matched to a gene; V was cut back by 0 bases and J by 9 bases. CDR1 SGHKS and CDR2 YYEKEE come from the germline V gene (reference sequence). This CDR3 contains 16 residues. CDR3 protein: CASSLAPSSGGSPLHF. The CDR3 bases are TGTGCCAGCAGCTTGGCTCCATCTTCAGGGGGTTCACCCCTCCACTTT.

The gene calls are TRBV9 and TRBJ1-3; maybe TRBD1 (5 bases). Trimming pared 7 bases from V and 0 bases from J, leaving 20 bases between. Germline V gene sequence: CDR1 SGDLS, CDR2 YYNGEE. The CDR3 length is 17 residues. The DNA for the CDR3 is TGTGCCAGCGGGGGGGTTGGGGAACTTTACTCTGGAAACACCATATATTTT. This gives the protein CASGGVGELYSGNTIYF.

This clone was counted a single time. The rearrangement links TRBV18 to TRBJ2-1; the match to TRBD2 covers 7 bases. In germline, CDR1 is KGHSH, CDR2 LQKENI. The CDR3 runs 15 residues. J gave up 2 bases and V 3 bases, and 4 bases lay outside the gene matches. CDR3 loop: CASSPLGGTYNEQFF. CDR3 bases: TGTGCCAGCTCACCCCTCGGGGGGACCTACAATGAGCAGTTCTTC.

This chain links TRBV5-6 with TRBJ1-2; TRBD1 is a possible D gene (5 bases). Germline V gives CDR1 SGHDT, CDR2 YYEEEE. V dropped 4 bases and J dropped 5 bases, with 15 bases sitting between them. The CDR3 is 14 amino acids. CDR3 loop: CASSNQGFRYGYTF. The CDR3 nucleotides read TGTGCCAGCAGCAACCAGGGTTTTCGGTATGGCTACACCTTC. The complete variable domain, with remaining parts taken from reference TRBV5-6 and TRBJ1-2, reads DAGVTQSPTHLIKTRGQQVTLRCSPKSGHDTVSWYQQALGQGPQFIFQYYEEEERQRGNFPDRFSGHQFPNYSSELNVNALLLGDSALYLCASSNQGFRYGYTFGSGTRLTVV.

The chain uses TRBV7-9 and TRBJ1-5; unclear D gene. Germline V gene lookup returns CDR1 SEHNR and CDR2 FQNEAQ (reference sequence). The CDR3 sequence is 15 residues long. Trimming stripped 0 bases from V and 2 bases from J, with 8 bases between. The CDR3 coding sequence is TGTGCCAGCAGCTTAGCCGGGGAAGGCAATCAGCCCCAGCATTTT. This sequence encodes CASSLAGEGNQPQHF.